Listed below are T cell receptor beta chains from one sample, sequenced in a study of blood T cell repertoires in COVID-19. Profiling relied on immunoSEQ multiplex PCR, and the TCRdb table lists in-frame clones only, not all of them. Of about 55,000 clones in the sample, roughly 80% are singletons; the top ten hold about 6.2%. Sequenced sample: peripheral blood. Receptors originate from a human donor in a cohort sampled during active or convalescent COVID-19. The CDR3 runs from the conserved cysteine through the conserved F or W. A D gene is named only where the DNA matches it firmly. Clone size is not always given. Where it is, it says once, few, many or a class for expanded clones.

D: NA
J: TRBJ1-1
size: NA
V: TRBV3-1/TRBV3-2
DNA: TGTGCCAGCAGCCCTCGGGAGACGTTGACTGAAGCTTTCTTT
CDR3: CASSPRETLTEAFF

D: NA
J: TRBJ2-7
size: NA
V: TRBV4-3
DNA: TGCGCCAGCAGCCAAGATGGCGACAGCACCTACGAGCAGTACTTC
CDR3: CASSQDGDSTYEQYF

D: NA
J: TRBJ1-6
size: NA
V: TRBV10-3
DNA: TGTGCCATCAGACCAACGTTAGATTCACCCCTCCACTTT
CDR3: CAIRPTLDSPLHF

D: TRBD2
J: TRBJ2-1
size: NA
V: TRBV29-1
DNA: TGCAGCGTTGACGGAGCGGGGGGATCTTCAGGTATAGTGCAGTTCTTC
CDR3: CSVDGAGGSSGIVQFF

D: NA
J: TRBJ1-5
size: NA
V: TRBV4-3
DNA: TGCGCCAGCAGCCAGGTTTACGGTGGGCATCAGCCCCAGCATTTT
CDR3: CASSQVYGGHQPQHF

D: NA
J: TRBJ1-2
size: few
V: TRBV11-2
DNA: TGTGCCAGCAGCTTAGATCCTGGGGGGTCCTATGGCTACACCTTC
CDR3: CASSLDPGGSYGYTF

D: TRBD1
J: TRBJ2-7
size: NA
V: TRBV6-6
DNA: TGTGCCAGCAGACCCGACAGGGTGCCCTACGAGCAGTACTTC
CDR3: CASRPDRVPYEQYF

D: NA
J: TRBJ1-1
size: NA
V: TRBV18
DNA: TGTGCCAGCTCTCCGACACTGAACACTGAAGCTTTCTTT
CDR3: CASSPTLNTEAFF

D: TRBD2
J: TRBJ2-1
size: NA
V: TRBV7-9
DNA: TGTGCCAGCAGCTTAGTAGCGGGGGGGTTTTACAATGAGCAGTTCTTC
CDR3: CASSLVAGGFYNEQFF

D: NA
J: TRBJ1-2
size: NA
V: TRBV27
DNA: TGTGCCAGCAGTTTAGGGCGGACAGCTAACTATGGCTACACCTTC
CDR3: CASSLGRTANYGYTF

D: NA
J: TRBJ1-5
size: NA
V: TRBV19
DNA: TGTGCCACCCGCCGGCAGGGTCAGCCCCAGCATTTT
CDR3: CATRRQGQPQHF

D: TRBD1
J: TRBJ2-7
size: NA
V: TRBV29-1
DNA: TGCAGCGTTGACGCGACAGGGGTTACTGACGAGCAGTACTTC
CDR3: CSVDATGVTDEQYF

D: TRBD2
J: TRBJ2-1
size: NA
V: TRBV11-2
DNA: TGTGCCAGCAGCTTAGATCGGGGACTAGCGGGGGCCTACAATGAGCAGTTCTTC
CDR3: CASSLDRGLAGAYNEQFF

D: TRBD1
J: TRBJ2-7
size: NA
V: TRBV6-2/TRBV6-3
DNA: TGTGCCAGCAGCCGACAGGGGAACCGCGCCGAGCAGTACTTC
CDR3: CASSRQGNRAEQYF

D: NA
J: TRBJ2-3
size: NA
V: TRBV29-1
DNA: TGCAGCGGCACAGGGACAGATACGCAGTATTTT
CDR3: CSGTGTDTQYF

D: TRBD1
J: TRBJ1-5
size: NA
V: TRBV19
DNA: TGTGCCAGTAATTCGGACAGGGCGGTTCAGCCCCAGCATTTT
CDR3: CASNSDRAVQPQHF

D: NA
J: TRBJ1-1
size: once
V: TRBV18
DNA: TGTGCCAGCTCACCAGGAGTAACAGGGATGAACACTGAAGCTTTCTTT
CDR3: CASSPGVTGMNTEAFF

D: TRBD2
J: TRBJ2-3
size: NA
V: TRBV11-2
DNA: TGTGCCAGCTCCAGGCGAGCGGGGGGGCCAGATACGCAGTATTTT
CDR3: CASSRRAGGPDTQYF

D: TRBD2
J: TRBJ2-1
size: NA
V: TRBV19
DNA: TGTGCCAGTAGTATCGCTAGCGGGGGCAATGAGCAGTTCTTC
CDR3: CASSIASGGNEQFF

D: TRBD1
J: TRBJ1-1
size: few
V: TRBV6-5
DNA: TGTGCCAGCACCCTGACAGGGGTTGGCACTGAAGCTTTCTTT
CDR3: CASTLTGVGTEAFF

D: NA
J: TRBJ1-1
size: NA
V: TRBV12-3/TRBV12-4
DNA: TGTGCCAGCAGCCTTGGGCGACGAGCTTTCTTT
CDR3: CASSLGRRAFF

D: NA
J: TRBJ2-7
size: NA
V: TRBV7-9
DNA: TGTGCCAGCAGCCCCCAGGGGGGTTCCAACGAGCAGTACTTC
CDR3: CASSPQGGSNEQYF

D: TRBD1
J: TRBJ2-7
size: once
V: TRBV14
DNA: TGTGCCAGCAGCCAATCCCCGGGACAGACCTACGAGCAGTACTTC
CDR3: CASSQSPGQTYEQYF

D: NA
J: TRBJ2-7
size: NA
V: TRBV4-3
DNA: TGCGCCAGCAGCCAAGATAGAGGCTACGAGCAGTACTTC
CDR3: CASSQDRGYEQYF

D: NA
J: TRBJ1-6
size: few
V: TRBV19
DNA: TGTGCCAGTAGTATCGGCCAGGCTAATTCACCCCTCCACTTT
CDR3: CASSIGQANSPLHF

D: NA
J: TRBJ1-2
size: NA
V: TRBV5-5
DNA: TGTGCCAGCAGCTTGGGAGGGGGCTATGGCTACACCTTC
CDR3: CASSLGGGYGYTF

D: TRBD1
J: TRBJ2-2
size: once
V: TRBV9
DNA: TGTGCCAGCAGCGCTACAGGGGGAACGAACACCGGGGAGCTGTTTTTT
CDR3: CASSATGGTNTGELFF

D: TRBD2
J: TRBJ2-1
size: NA
V: TRBV7-3
DNA: TGTGCCAGCAGCTCTAGCGGGGCCGCTTGGGAGCAGTTCTTC
CDR3: CASSSSGAAWEQFF

D: TRBD1
J: TRBJ2-4
size: NA
V: TRBV5-6
DNA: TGTGCCAGCAGCTTGACAGGGGCCGGGTTAATCAGCATTCAGTACTTC
CDR3: CASSLTGAGLISIQYF

D: NA
J: TRBJ1-1
size: once
V: TRBV6-6
DNA: TGTGCCAGCAGTTACCCTAGACAGGCCAAGAGCACTGAAGCTTTCTTT
CDR3: CASSYPRQAKSTEAFF

D: TRBD1
J: TRBJ1-1
size: NA
V: TRBV7-3
DNA: TGTGCCAGCAGCTTGACAGGGATCGGCACTGAAGCTTTCTTT
CDR3: CASSLTGIGTEAFF

D: NA
J: TRBJ2-7
size: NA
V: TRBV7-9
DNA: TGTGCCAGCAGCTTAAGCACCTCCTACGAGCAGTACTTC
CDR3: CASSLSTSYEQYF

D: TRBD1
J: TRBJ1-1
size: few
V: TRBV5-1
DNA: TGCGCCAGCAGCCCTGGACAGGGGGCTCTGGTGGACACTGAAGCTTTCTTT
CDR3: CASSPGQGALVDTEAFF

D: TRBD1
J: TRBJ1-3
size: NA
V: TRBV27
DNA: TGTGCCAGCACCATAGGTAGACAGGGGGCCCTGGAAGGAAACACCATATATTTT
CDR3: CASTIGRQGALEGNTIYF

D: TRBD2
J: TRBJ2-7
size: NA
V: TRBV7-6
DNA: TGTGCCAGCAGCCTGGATTTCGACCCCCGGGGGGCCTACGAGCAGTACTTC
CDR3: CASSLDFDPRGAYEQYF

D: TRBD2
J: TRBJ2-5
size: NA
V: TRBV3-1/TRBV3-2
DNA: TGTGCCAGCAGCCACCCCGGGACTATCCCAGAGACCCAGTACTTC
CDR3: CASSHPGTIPETQYF

D: TRBD1
J: TRBJ1-2
size: NA
V: TRBV6-5
DNA: TGTGCCAGCAGCCCACGGGACAGGGGGCTCTATGGCTACACCTTC
CDR3: CASSPRDRGLYGYTF

D: TRBD2
J: TRBJ2-1
size: few
V: TRBV9
DNA: TGTGCCAGCAGCGTAGATTTAACTAGCGGGGGGGTAAACAATGAGCAGTTCTTC
CDR3: CASSVDLTSGGVNNEQFF

D: TRBD1
J: TRBJ2-2
size: NA
V: TRBV5-1
DNA: TGCGCCAGCAGCTACCGACAGGGGCCTGCGAACACCGGGGAGCTGTTTTTT
CDR3: CASSYRQGPANTGELFF

D: TRBD1
J: TRBJ1-1
size: few
V: TRBV5-6
DNA: TGTGCCAGCAGCTTGGGGGCCGATACCGGGACAGGGTACACTGAAGCTTTCTTT
CDR3: CASSLGADTGTGYTEAFF